Shown below are 29 T cell receptor beta chains from a single sample sequenced in a study of siplizumab effects on memory and regulatory T cells. Sequencing used immunoSEQ multiplex PCR; TCRdb keeps in-frame clones, though not all of them. The table lists about 80,000 clones, 85% to 95% of them singletons. Sequencing was done on a sample of CD8+ T cells sorted from blood. These receptors were obtained from a human donor in good health.

This sequence joins TRBV19 and TRBJ2-7, with TRBD1 identical over 7 bases. Unmatched junction bases numbered 9, after V lost 5 bases and J lost 2 bases. This CDR3 region has 15 residues. Per germline, CDR1 LNHDA and CDR2 SQIVND (reference sequence). The CDR3 here is CASSPTTGITYEQYF. The CDR3 DNA reads as TGTGCCAGTAGTCCAACGACAGGGATCACCTACGAGCAGTACTTC.

The rearrangement links TRBV7-9 to TRBJ1-2, with 10 bases aligning to TRBD1. V dropped 9 bases and J dropped 6; count of bases not matched to a gene: 13. Germline CDR1 is SEHNR and CDR2 is FQNEAQ (reference sequence). The CDR3 extends over 15 amino acids. The CDR3 nucleotides read TGTGCCAGTGGGACAGGGGCCTCGAGGTTGGATGGCTACACCTTC. Its protein product is CASGTGASRLDGYTF.

This clone has just one count. The rearrangement joins TRBV7-8 to TRBJ1-2; D unresolved. CDR3 length: 14 residues. Germline lookup yields CDR1 SGHVS and CDR2 FQNEAQ. Trimming pared 4 bases from V and 2 bases from J, leaving 11 bases between. This CDR3 reads CASSSIPVNYGYTF. CDR3 in DNA: TGTGCCAGCAGCTCAATTCCAGTCAACTATGGCTACACCTTC.

The V gene is TRBV6-5, the J gene TRBJ1-1, with no clear D. The germline V and J ends were trimmed by 5 bases and 10 bases, with 14 bases remaining between them. This CDR3 has 12 residues. CDR1 MNHEY and CDR2 SVGAGI come from the germline V gene. The CDR3 sequence: CASSPGPSGAFF. Written as DNA, the CDR3 is TGTGCCAGCAGTCCCGGACCCTCAGGAGCTTTCTTT.

The chain joins TRBV7-2 to TRBJ2-1; 10 positions agree with TRBD2. This CDR3 comprises 16 residues. Germline CDR1 and CDR2: SGHTA and FQGNSA. The trim removed 5 bases at V and 6 bases at J, leaving 10 bases unmatched. CDR3 loop: CASSPREAGGLNEQFF. CDR3 nucleotides: TGTGCCAGCAGCCCTCGTGAAGCGGGAGGGCTCAATGAGCAGTTCTTC.

This chain links TRBV7-9 with TRBJ2-7; 9 nucleotides align to TRBD2. Trimming at V came to 1 base and at J to 6 bases, leaving 7 bases not matched to a gene. The V gene's germline CDR1 is SEHNR and CDR2 FQNEAQ (reference sequence). The CDR3 is made up of 15 amino acids. The CDR3 loop reads CASSLGLAGFAEQYF. CDR3 DNA sequence: TGTGCCAGCAGCTTAGGCCTAGCGGGATTCGCCGAGCAGTACTTC.

The V gene is TRBV21-1, the J gene TRBJ1-4; the DNA was not used to check the table's D call, TRBD1. TRBV21-1 is a pseudogene. CDR3 size: 16 residues. The CDR3 DNA follows: TGTGCCAGCAGCAAACAGAAATTTGCAACTAATGAAAAACTGTTTTTT. Protein: CASSKQKFATNEKLFF.

The chain employs TRBV7-3 and TRBJ2-3; TRBD2 matches 7 bases. Germline trimming cut 5 bases from V and 0 bases from J; bases unmatched to any gene: 11. Germline values: CDR1 SGHTA, CDR2 FQGTGA. The CDR3 is 17 amino acids. The CDR3 sequence: CASSPWPSGGSTDTQYF. The CDR3 nucleotides read TGTGCCAGCAGCCCGTGGCCTAGCGGAGGAAGCACAGATACGCAGTATTTT.

V is TRBV7-8 and J is TRBJ2-5; 7 bases line up with TRBD2. V shed 4 bases and J 5 bases; nucleotides not matched to a gene: 10. The CDR3 covers 15 residues. CDR1 and CDR2 (germline): SGHVS, FQNEAQ. The CDR3 here is CASSWGGGPAETQYF. The CDR3 bases are TGTGCCAGCAGCTGGGGGGGAGGGCCAGCGGAGACCCAGTACTTC.

V is TRBV5-1 and J is TRBJ2-7; D is undetermined. This CDR3 has 11 residues. V was clipped by 2 bases and J by 7 bases, with 7 bases between them. CDR1 SGHRS and CDR2 YFSETQ come from the germline V gene. The CDR3 DNA follows: TGCGCCAGCAGCTTTGGGGTTGAGCAGTACTTC. This codes for CASSFGVEQYF.

The chain couples TRBV5-1 to TRBJ2-1, with unresolved D. V lost 3 bases and J 5 bases, leaving 12 bases between the germline ends. The germline V gene has CDR1 SGHRS and CDR2 YFSETQ. This CDR3 is built from 14 residues. This CDR3 is CASSSLLMDNEQFF. CDR3 coding DNA: TGCGCCAGCAGCTCCCTCCTTATGGACAATGAGCAGTTCTTC.

The chain has TRBV5-6 and TRBJ2-3; no definite D call. Trimming took 4 bases from V and 4 from J, leaving 7 bases between them. Germline CDR1 reads SGHDT; CDR2 reads YYEEEE. CDR3 length equals 12 residues. In DNA, the CDR3 is TGTGCCAGCAGCGACCTCGCAGATACGCAGTATTTT. As protein: CASSDLADTQYF.

V is TRBV4-1 and J is TRBJ2-7; the D gene is possibly TRBD1 (5 bases). V was cut by 1 base and J by 0 bases, with 19 bases left in between. The CDR3 is 18 residues long. Germline-derived CDR1 and CDR2 are MGHRA and YSYEKL. The DNA of the CDR3 is TGCGCCAGCAGCCAAGCACCGTGGACAACCACTACCTCCTACGAGCAGTACTTC. Its translation: CASSQAPWTTTTSYEQYF.

For the CDR3, the DNA is TGTGCCACCAGCAAAGCGGGAAACCCCTACAATGAGCAGTTCTTC. It codes for CATSKAGNPYNEQFF. The chain carries TRBV15 and TRBJ2-1; TRBD2 agrees at 7 bases. V lost 4 bases, J lost 2 bases, and 5 bases stayed unmatched. The CDR3 totals 15 residues. The V gene's germline CDR1 is LNHNV and CDR2 YYDKDF (reference sequence).

This clone was seen once. The V call is TRBV15, the J call TRBJ2-5; D could derive from TRBD1 or TRBD2 (5 bases each). The ends were cut back, 3 bases at V and 5 bases at J, with 10 bases in the middle. Germline CDR1 and CDR2: LNHNV and YYDKDF (reference sequence). CDR3 size: 13 residues. For the CDR3, the DNA is TGTGCCACCAGCAGGGGCCGGGGCGAGACCCAGTACTTC. Encoded protein: CATSRGRGETQYF.

The chain recombines TRBV7-9 with TRBJ2-1; tentative D call: TRBD2 (6 bases). Per the germline V gene, CDR1 is SEHNR and CDR2 is FQNEAQ (reference sequence). The CDR3 totals 17 residues. The ends were cut back, 1 base at V and 2 bases at J, with 15 bases in the middle. CDR3 residues: CASSLESGGEPYNEQFF. In DNA form, the CDR3 reads TGTGCCAGCAGCTTAGAATCCGGCGGGGAGCCCTACAATGAGCAGTTCTTC.

The chain employs TRBV2 and TRBJ2-3, with 7 bases lining up with TRBD2. Germline V gene sequence: CDR1 SNHLY, CDR2 FYNNEI. The V gene end was trimmed by 4 bases and the J gene end by 0 bases; junction bases not matched to a gene: 7. This CDR3 comprises 16 residues. CDR3 bases: TGTGCCAGCAGTGCGGGGACTAACCTTAGCACAGATACGCAGTATTTT. Protein sequence: CASSAGTNLSTDTQYF. The full variable domain, its missing parts supplied by reference TRBV2 and TRBJ2-3, is EPEVTQTPSHQVTQMGQEVILRCVPISNHLYFYWYRQILGQKVEFLVSFYNNEISEKSEIFDDQFSVERPDGSNFTLKIRSTKLEDSAMYFCASSAGTNLSTDTQYFGPGTRLTVL.

The rearrangement links TRBV7-9 to TRBJ1-2; D unresolved. Germline CDR1 and CDR2: SEHNR and FQNEAQ (reference sequence). V lost 4 bases and J 6 bases, leaving 18 bases between the germline ends. The CDR3 runs to 15 residues. The CDR3 reads CASSSGRAVSDGYTF. The CDR3 DNA reads as TGTGCCAGCAGCTCCGGCCGGGCAGTTTCCGATGGCTACACCTTC.

The rearrangement uses TRBV7-9 and TRBJ1-4, with 9 bases lining up with TRBD1. The CDR3 runs 16 residues. Germline CDR1 is SEHNR and CDR2 is FQNEAQ (reference sequence). Trimming cost V 3 bases and J 6 bases; bases outside gene matches: 8. CDR3 residues: CASSFNRGREDEKLFF. The CDR3 DNA follows: TGTGCCAGCAGCTTTAACAGGGGGCGCGAGGATGAAAAACTGTTTTTT.

The chain uses TRBV25-1 and TRBJ1-2, with D possibly being TRBD1 (5 bases). The V gene's germline CDR1 is MGHDK and CDR2 SYGVNS. CDR3 length: 14 amino acids. The V and J ends lost 3 bases and 6 bases respectively, with 14 bases between them. CDR3 loop: CASSDWDRGNGYTF. The DNA for the CDR3 is TGTGCCAGCAGTGACTGGGACCGTGGTAATGGCTACACCTTC.

J is TRBJ2-7 and V is TRBV2; 8 positions agree with TRBD2. This CDR3 is built from 15 residues. Trimming took 1 base from V and 3 from J; bases not matched to a gene: 5. Germline assignment: CDR1 SNHLY and CDR2 FYNNEI. The CDR3 bases are TGTGCCAGCAGTGAAGTCGGAAGCGGGAGCTACGAGCAGTACTTC. Amino acid sequence: CASSEVGSGSYEQYF.

CDR3 nucleotides: TGCAGTGCTGACATGGGAGAGACCCAGTACTTC. Residues: CSADMGETQYF. The chain links TRBV20-1 to TRBJ2-5; D ambiguous. With 5 bases removed from V and 4 bases from J, the gap between germline ends came to 8 bases. Germline CDR1 is DFQATT and CDR2 is SNEGSKA (reference sequence). CDR3 length: 11 residues.

V and J are TRBV7-9 and TRBJ1-5; TRBD1 agrees at 10 bases. Germline V lookup: CDR1 SEHNR, CDR2 FQNEAQ (reference sequence). J lost 4 bases, V lost 5 bases, and 2 bases had no gene match. The CDR3 runs to 14 residues. The CDR3 sequence: CASSPGQGNQPQHF. The CDR3 nucleotides read TGTGCCAGCAGCCCGGGACAGGGGAATCAGCCCCAGCATTTT.

The genes are TRBV10-2 and TRBJ1-1; D ambiguous. The germline V and J ends were trimmed by 5 bases and 2 bases, with 12 bases remaining between them. The CDR3 sequence is 14 residues long. CDR1 and CDR2 (germline): WSHSY, SAAADI. In DNA, the CDR3 is TGCGCCAGCAGTAACGAGGGCTCCAACACTGAAGCTTTCTTT. The encoded protein is CASSNEGSNTEAFF.

The chain employs TRBV14 and TRBJ2-1; D may be TRBD1 (5 bases). This CDR3 has 14 residues. Germline V lookup: CDR1 SGHDN, CDR2 FVKESK. Trimming stripped 3 bases from V and 7 bases from J, with 13 bases between. CDR3: CASSQVQGSNEQFF. The CDR3 DNA reads TGTGCCAGCAGCCAGGTGCAGGGATCGAATGAGCAGTTCTTC.

The chain joins TRBV7-6 to TRBJ2-5; 10 bases map to TRBD1. The CDR3 covers 16 residues. Trimming removed 1 base from V and 5 bases from J; junction bases left unmatched: 7. CDR1 is SGHVS and CDR2 is FNYEAQ in the germline V gene. CDR3 DNA: TGTGCCAGCAGCTTAGGGCGGGACAGGGGTCGGGAGACCCAGTACTTC. Its protein is CASSLGRDRGRETQYF.

J is TRBJ2-7 and V is TRBV7-2, with D possibly TRBD2 on 5 matching bases. Trimming took off 4 bases at V and 4 bases at J, with 11 bases between the two ends. The CDR3 is 13 amino acids. From germline, CDR1 is SGHTA and CDR2 FQGNSA. CDR3 coding DNA: TGTGCCAGCAGCTACCAGCGGAATTACGAGCAGTACTTC. This gives the protein CASSYQRNYEQYF.

The chain recombines TRBV28 with TRBJ1-5; D may be TRBD1 (6 bases). Germline CDR1 MDHEN, CDR2 SYDVKM. The CDR3 extends over 15 amino acids. V shed 3 bases and J shed 1 base, with 10 bases lying between them. The CDR3 spells CASSFGGGSNQPQHF. The CDR3 nucleotides are TGTGCCAGCAGTTTCGGCGGGGGCAGCAATCAGCCCCAGCATTTT.

A word on this clone: The sample has other DNA sequences that encode this CDR3 too. The V call is TRBV29-1, the J call TRBJ2-1; 14 nucleotides align to TRBD2. CDR1 SQVTM and CDR2 ANQGSEA come from the germline V gene. Trimming at V came to 3 bases and at J to 9 bases, leaving 7 bases not matched to a gene. The CDR3 consists of 15 residues. The CDR3 sequence: CSVEDGTSGSFEQFF. CDR3 nucleotide sequence: TGCAGCGTTGAGGACGGGACTAGCGGGAGCTTTGAGCAGTTCTTC.